These 31 T cell receptor beta chains originate from one sample sequenced in a study of T cell repertoires in cytomegalovirus infection. Their antigens remain unidentified. MiXCR, run by TCRdb on the reads, gives a single entry per CDR3 protein. This table has around 900,000 distinct CDR3 sequences, around 30% appearing once. The material sequenced was cultured CD8+ T cells from PBMCs, taken from culture after CMV antigen stimulation. The receptors were gathered from a human donor in good health (CMV status not recorded). Some clones in this sample may be carry-over from other donors' samples.

The chain employs TRBV25-1 and TRBJ1-2; possible D gene TRBD1, 6 bases. Germline CDR1 MGHDK, CDR2 SYGVNS. Trimming left V 3 bases short and J 7 bases short, with 21 bases between. CDR3 length: 16 residues. The CDR3 protein is CASSDHGTTFRGGYTF. In nucleotides, the CDR3 is TGTGCCAGCAGTGACCACGGGACAACCTTCCGGGGTGGCTACACCTTC.

This clonotype was seen a handful of times. The chain uses TRBV2 and TRBJ2-3, with D perhaps matching TRBD1 (5 bases). This CDR3 has 16 amino acids. V lost 1 base and J 7 bases, leaving 18 bases between the germline ends. Germline V CDR1 and CDR2: SNHLY, FYNNEI. CDR3 nucleotides: TGTGCCAGCAGTGAAGTTGACAGTCATGTCCAAAATACGCAGTATTTT. Encoded protein: CASSEVDSHVQNTQYF. The full variable domain, with the rest looked up from reference TRBV2 and TRBJ2-3, is EPEVTQTPSHQVTQMGQEVILRCVPISNHLYFYWYRQILGQKVEFLVSFYNNEISEKSEIFDDQFSVERPDGSNFTLKIRSTKLEDSAMYFCASSEVDSHVQNTQYFGPGTRLTVL.

V usage is TRBV10-3 and J usage is TRBJ2-3; 10 bases are shared with TRBD1. CDR3 size: 16 residues. Looked up from germline, CDR1 is ENHRY and CDR2 is SYGVKD. The ends lost 4 bases at V and 4 bases at J; junction bases unmatched: 8. The CDR3 DNA is TGTGCCATCAGTGTAGAAAGGACAGGGGGTTCAGATACGCAGTATTTT. Protein: CAISVERTGGSDTQYF.

The genes are TRBV7-8 and TRBJ1-1; no definite D call. CDR3 size: 17 residues. V shed 1 base and J shed 5 bases, with 20 bases lying between them. CDR1 and CDR2 (germline): SGHVS, FQNEAQ. The DNA for the CDR3 is TGTGCCAGCAGCTTAGGGGCAGGACGGGGAAGGAGAACTGAAGCTTTCTTT. Its protein is CASSLGAGRGRRTEAFF. Full variable domain (remainder filled in from reference TRBV7-8 and TRBJ1-1): GAGVSQSPRYKVAKRGQDVALRCDPISGHVSLFWYQQALGQGPEFLTYFQNEAQLDKSGLPSDRFFAERPEGSVSTLKIQRTQQEDSAVYLCASSLGAGRGRRTEAFFGQGTRLTVV.

This clonotype was seen only a few times. The rearrangement links TRBV19 to TRBJ2-7, with TRBD2 identical over 9 bases. Trimming took 1 base from V and 3 from J; bases not matched to a gene: 4. The V gene's germline CDR1 is LNHDA and CDR2 SQIVND (reference sequence). This CDR3 is 15 amino acids long. CDR3 in amino acids: CASSIGLAEYYEQYV. The CDR3 coding sequence is TGTGCCAGTAGTATAGGACTAGCGGAGTACTACGAGCAGTACGTC.

This chain connects TRBV7-8 to TRBJ1-2; D uncertain. CDR1 SGHVS and CDR2 FQNEAQ come from the germline V gene. The CDR3 has 15 residues. V lost 1 base, J lost 1 base, and 10 bases lay in between. CDR3 DNA: TGTGCCAGCAGCTTAGAAGGCGTCCTTAACTATGGCTACACCTTC. As protein: CASSLEGVLNYGYTF. Looking up the rest from reference TRBV7-8 and TRBJ1-2 gives the full variable domain: GAGVSQSPRYKVAKRGQDVALRCDPISGHVSLFWYQQALGQGPEFLTYFQNEAQLDKSGLPSDRFFAERPEGSVSTLKIQRTQQEDSAVYLCASSLEGVLNYGYTFGSGTRLTVV.

This clonotype appeared many times. The chain employs TRBV7-6 and TRBJ2-1; D is possibly TRBD1 (5 bases). Germline V lookup: CDR1 SGHVS, CDR2 FNYEAQ. Trimming removed 5 bases from V and 7 bases from J, with 15 bases in between. The CDR3 has 14 amino acids. CDR3 residues: CASSLRGNRNEQFF. The CDR3 nucleotides are TGTGCCAGCAGCCTCCGCGGTAACAGGAATGAGCAGTTCTTC.

This clonotype was observed many times. This chain joins TRBV7-8 and TRBJ2-7; possibly TRBD2 for D (5 bases). V lost 2 bases and J 0 bases, leaving 8 bases between the germline ends. The CDR3 has 14 amino acids. Germline-derived CDR1 and CDR2 are SGHVS and FQNEAQ. CDR3 bases: TGTGCCAGCAGCTTACGACGGGGCTCCTACGAGCAGTACTTC. This translates into CASSLRRGSYEQYF. The entire variable domain, with the rest obtained from reference TRBV7-8 and TRBJ2-7, is as follows: GAGVSQSPRYKVAKRGQDVALRCDPISGHVSLFWYQQALGQGPEFLTYFQNEAQLDKSGLPSDRFFAERPEGSVSTLKIQRTQQEDSAVYLCASSLRRGSYEQYFGPGTRLTVT.

The count of this clonotype is one. J is TRBJ1-3 and V is TRBV14; TRBD1 matches at 7 bases. The J segment lost 3 bases and the V segment lost 1 base, leaving 9 bases of the junction unmatched. The CDR3 runs to 17 residues. Germline V lookup: CDR1 SGHDN, CDR2 FVKESK. CDR3 protein: CASSQAPGQWIGNTIYF. The DNA of the CDR3 is TGTGCCAGCAGCCAAGCCCCGGGACAGTGGATTGGAAACACCATATATTTT.

The chain uses TRBV7-6 and TRBJ2-1; TRBD2 agrees at 8 bases. Germline values: CDR1 SGHVS, CDR2 FNYEAQ. The ends lost 3 bases at V and 12 bases at J; junction bases unmatched: 13. The CDR3 is made up of 15 amino acids. The CDR3, as DNA: TGTGCCAGCAGCTTCATTAGCGGGGCAAACATTGTGCAGTTCTTC. This gives the protein CASSFISGANIVQFF.

This CDR3 is CASGSGTLYEQYV. In DNA, the CDR3 is TGTGCCAGCGGCTCCGGGACACTCTACGAGCAGTACGTC. The rearrangement links TRBV11-2 to TRBJ2-7; weak D call: TRBD1 (6 bases). V lost 8 bases and J lost 3, with 14 bases in between. Germline CDR1 reads SGHAT; CDR2 reads FQNNGV. This CDR3 is built from 13 residues.

This clonotype was found many times. The chain uses TRBV7-6 and TRBJ2-3; perhaps TRBD1 as D (6 bases). CDR1 and CDR2 from the germline V gene are SGHVS and FNYEAQ. The CDR3 contains 13 residues. V dropped 5 bases and J dropped 4 bases, with 10 bases sitting between them. The CDR3 DNA sequence: TGTGCCAGCAGCCCTGGACAGTCAGATACGCAGTATTTT. Its translation is CASSPGQSDTQYF.

The V gene is TRBV7-2, the J gene TRBJ2-7; D is perhaps TRBD2 (6 bases). The CDR3 is 14 residues long. V was clipped by 0 bases and J by 2 bases, with 8 bases between them. The germline gives CDR1 SGHTA, CDR2 FQGNSA. The CDR3 protein is CASSLARGAYEQYV. CDR3 in DNA: TGTGCCAGCAGCTTAGCGCGGGGTGCCTACGAGCAGTACGTC.

The chain is built from TRBV12-3 or TRBV12-4 and TRBJ2-1; TRBD2 agrees at 10 bases. The J segment lost 3 bases and the V segment lost 2 bases, leaving 1 base of the junction unmatched. This CDR3 comprises 15 residues. CDR3 DNA: TGTGCCAGCAGTTTACAGCGGGGGGGCTACAATGAGCAGTTCTTC. Protein: CASSLQRGGYNEQFF.

As for this clonotype: The junction departs from germline at one end; a sequencing error may be responsible. The rearrangement uses TRBV7-3 and TRBJ2-3, with D possibly TRBD1 on 6 matching bases. Germline assignment: CDR1 SGHTA and CDR2 FQGTGA. CDR3 length: 15 amino acids. CDR3 in amino acids: CVSSNLDSSQGTQYF. CDR3 DNA sequence: TGTGTCAGCAGCAACTTGGACAGCTCCCAGGGTACGCAGTATTTT.

The sample holds a few counts of this clonotype. The chain links TRBV27 to TRBJ2-3; TRBD2 matches 8 bases. This CDR3 comprises 14 residues. V dropped 5 bases and J dropped 9; count of bases not matched to a gene: 10. Germline CDR1 reads MNHEY; CDR2 reads SMNVEV (reference sequence). The CDR3 DNA follows: TGTGCCAGCAGTCCAGCGGGGGCCTACTACACGCAGTATTTT. Its translation is CASSPAGAYYTQYF.

The DNA of the CDR3 is TGTGCCAGCAGTTTATCGGCAGGGAGCTCCTACAATGAGCAGTTCTTC. Translation gives CASSLSAGSSYNEQFF. This chain joins TRBV27 and TRBJ2-1; D possibly matches TRBD1 or TRBD2 (5 bases each). Trimming stripped 0 bases from V and 0 bases from J, with 9 bases between. The germline V gene has CDR1 MNHEY and CDR2 SMNVEV (reference sequence). The length of the CDR3 is 16 residues.

The gene calls are TRBV7-1 and TRBJ2-3; the D is unclear. TRBV7-1 is assigned to the ORF class and has an uncertain function. V lost 5 bases, J lost 1 base, and 10 bases lay in between. CDR3 length equals 14 residues. CDR3 protein: CASSPPNGTDTQYF. CDR3 sequence (DNA): TGTGCCAGCAGCCCCCCGAACGGCACAGATACGCAGTATTTT.

This clonotype has only a few counts. The chain employs TRBV27 and TRBJ2-3; 8 bases are a match to TRBD2. The V segment lost 3 bases and the J segment 5 bases; nucleotides outside the gene matches: 7. CDR1 MNHEY and CDR2 SMNVEV come from the germline V gene (reference sequence). The CDR3 runs to 15 residues. The CDR3 loop is CASSFLGGGKDTQYF. The DNA of the CDR3 is TGTGCCAGCAGTTTTTTAGGCGGGGGGAAAGATACGCAGTATTTT.

This clonotype was picked up a small number of times. The chain couples TRBV12-3 or TRBV12-4 to TRBJ1-5; D is uncertain. The V end lost 11 bases, the J end lost 6 bases, and 17 bases lay between the germline ends. CDR3 length: 13 amino acids. The CDR3: CASALGGIQPQHF. The CDR3 nucleotides are TGTGCCTCCGCTTTGGGAGGGATTCAGCCCCAGCATTTT.

This clonotype was observed once. Being one base from a much bigger clone, this may be a read error. The gene calls are TRBV7-6 and TRBJ1-2; D is perhaps TRBD1 (6 bases). CDR3 size: 15 residues. Germline loops: CDR1 SGHVS, CDR2 FNYEAQ. Here the CDR3 reads CASSGSGGPDYDYTF. The CDR3 DNA reads TGTGCCAGCAGCGGTAGCGGGGGCCCTGACTATGACTACACCTTC.

The genes are TRBV24-1 and TRBJ2-3; D gene unclear. There are 15 residues in the CDR3. Germline assignment: CDR1 KGHDR and CDR2 SFDVKD. Trimming cost V 7 bases and J 3 bases, with 16 bases left between them. Written as DNA, the CDR3 is TGTGCCACCAGCCTCCCCTCGACCGGGACAGATACGCAGTATTTT. Translating gives CATSLPSTGTDTQYF.

The rearrangement uses TRBV6-6 and TRBJ1-2; tentatively, D is TRBD1 (5 bases). The germline CDR1 and CDR2 sequences are MNHNY and SVGAGI (reference sequence). The CDR3 consists of 16 residues. V was clipped by 7 bases and J by 5 bases, with 23 bases between them. The CDR3 DNA sequence: TGTGCCAGCACCGCGGGCCAACTCAGGGTTAGGTATGGCTACACCTTC. It encodes CASTAGQLRVRYGYTF.

This clonotype was detected a few times. The CDR3 region has the DNA TGTGCCAGCAGTTTAGGACAGTTACAGTTCTTC. Residues: CASSLGQLQFF. V and J are TRBV12-3 or TRBV12-4 and TRBJ2-1; D may be TRBD1 (5 bases). V was trimmed by 1 base and J by 13 bases, leaving 8 bases between them. The CDR3 length is 11 residues.

This clonotype has a count of ten or more. The chain couples TRBV6-6 to TRBJ2-2; the D is unclear. V was trimmed by 6 bases and J by 1 base, leaving 6 bases between them. Germline values: CDR1 MNHNY, CDR2 SVGAGI (reference sequence). The CDR3 has 13 amino acids. CDR3 in DNA: TGTGCCAGCAGCTATCTGAACACCGGGGAGCTGTTTTTT. Translation gives CASSYLNTGELFF.

The V gene is TRBV6-5, the J gene TRBJ1-1, with 7 nucleotides matching TRBD1. The trim removed 2 bases at V and 4 bases at J, leaving 22 bases unmatched. CDR3 length: 20 residues. Looked up from germline, CDR1 is MNHEY and CDR2 is SVGAGI. The CDR3 DNA follows: TGTGCCAGCAGTTACGTAGGGGGCGCGAACTCGGTGGTCTGGAGCACTGAAGCTTTCTTT. Protein sequence: CASSYVGGANSVVWSTEAFF.

The V gene is TRBV19, the J gene TRBJ2-1; D not certain. Looked up from germline, CDR1 is LNHDA and CDR2 is SQIVND (reference sequence). Trimming pared 2 bases from V and 12 bases from J, leaving 14 bases between. The CDR3 consists of 13 residues. CDR3 bases: TGTGCCAGTAGTATATCGTTTTGGTACGGGCAGTTCTTC. This gives the protein CASSISFWYGQFF.

The table lists this clonotype with a few counts. CDR3 region: CASSQDQLAGVSYEQYF. The CDR3, as DNA: TGTGCCAGCAGCCAAGATCAACTAGCGGGGGTTTCCTACGAGCAGTACTTC. The chain couples TRBV4-2 to TRBJ2-7, with 11 bases lining up with TRBD2. With 0 bases clipped from V and 1 base from J, the junction kept 5 bases outside the gene matches. The CDR3 has 17 residues. Germline CDR1 is LGHNA and CDR2 is YNFKEQ.

The V and J genes are TRBV6-4 and TRBJ2-1; 9 positions agree with TRBD2. This CDR3 region has 16 residues. V trimming: 10 bases; J trimming: 0 bases; junction bases outside the gene matches: 10. Germline V gene lookup returns CDR1 MRHNA and CDR2 SNTAGT. The CDR3 sequence: CATAGSGGRSYNEQFF. The DNA of the CDR3 is TGTGCCACCGCGGGTAGCGGGGGACGCTCCTACAATGAGCAGTTCTTC.

This chain joins TRBV19 and TRBJ1-4, with 11 bases lining up with TRBD1. The CDR3 runs to 17 residues. The V gene end was trimmed by 5 bases and the J gene end by 1 base; junction bases not matched to a gene: 6. Germline lookup yields CDR1 LNHDA and CDR2 SQIVND (reference sequence). This chain's CDR3 is CASSPTGQGVTNEKLFF. The CDR3 bases are TGTGCCAGTAGTCCGACGGGACAGGGGGTAACTAATGAAAAACTGTTTTTT.

The chain has TRBV5-6 and TRBJ2-5; 8 bases match TRBD2. In germline, CDR1 is SGHDT, CDR2 YYEEEE. The V gene end was trimmed by 3 bases and the J gene end by 5 bases; junction bases not matched to a gene: 12. The CDR3 length is 16 residues. The CDR3 sequence is CASSSPRGADVETQYF. CDR3 coding DNA: TGTGCCAGCAGCTCCCCGCGGGGGGCCGATGTGGAGACCCAGTACTTC.